This T cell receptor (beta chain) was identified during a study of T cells in Graves' hyperthyroidism and ophthalmopathy. Study context: Peripheral blood was taken when the disease was first diagnosed, before any treatment began. Study findings and constraints: A 13 V-J model separated ophthalmopathy from stable hyperthyroidism. Most clonotypes that expanded in the thyroid above 0.001 also showed up in blood.

Amplified TCR beta CDR3 regions derived from RNA transcripts. When the TCR CDR3 underwent first-round RT-PCR, the HTBI primer set was used. TCRdb itself ran the multiplex PCR reads through MiXCR, one entry per CDR3 protein. The table lists about 350,000 distinct CDR3 sequences, approximately 15% of them singletons. The V gene lost 6 bases and the J gene lost 8 bases, with 13 bases spanning the gap. The CDR3 sequence is 12 residues long. Germline values: CDR1 MRHNA, CDR2 SNTAGT. Concerning this clonotype itself: Its antigen is unidentified.

The TCR originated in a woman in her twenties or thirties with Graves' hyperthyroidism. Material: blood. This chain links TRBV6-4 with TRBJ1-2; D is unresolved. This CDR3 reads CASRAYGHGYTF. DNA of the CDR3: TGTGCCAGCAGAGCCTATGGGCACGGCTACACCTTC.